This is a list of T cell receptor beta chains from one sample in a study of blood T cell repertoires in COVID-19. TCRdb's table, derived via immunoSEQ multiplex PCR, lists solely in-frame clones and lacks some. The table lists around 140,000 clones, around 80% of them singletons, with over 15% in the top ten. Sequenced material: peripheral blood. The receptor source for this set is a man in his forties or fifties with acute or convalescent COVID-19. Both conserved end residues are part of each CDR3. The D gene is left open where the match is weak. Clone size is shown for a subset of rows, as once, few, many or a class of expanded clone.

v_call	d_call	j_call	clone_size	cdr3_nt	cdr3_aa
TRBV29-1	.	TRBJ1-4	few	TGCAGCGGCGCAATGGGGAGGGCTCAAAAACTGTTTTTT	CSGAMGRAQKLFF
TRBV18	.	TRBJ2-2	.	TGTGCCAGCTCACCTAGGGGGTACGACGGGGAGCTGTTTTTT	CASSPRGYDGELFF
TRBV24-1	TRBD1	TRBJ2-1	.	TGTGCCACCAGTGGCCCTAGGGGACAGGGGGCATATGAGCAGTTCTTC	CATSGPRGQGAYEQFF
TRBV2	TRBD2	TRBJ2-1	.	TGTGCCAGCAGGGGACTAGCGGGGCCCTACAATGAGCAGTTCTTC	CASRGLAGPYNEQFF
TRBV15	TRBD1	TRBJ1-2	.	TGTGCCACCAGCTCAGGTGACAGGGTGTTGTATGGCTACACCTTC	CATSSGDRVLYGYTF
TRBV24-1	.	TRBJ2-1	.	TGTGCCACCAGTGACGACCTCAGGGTATTGGATGAGCAGTTCTTC	CATSDDLRVLDEQFF
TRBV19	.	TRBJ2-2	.	TGTGCCAGTAGTGTTACAGGGTACACCGGGGAGCTGTTTTTT	CASSVTGYTGELFF
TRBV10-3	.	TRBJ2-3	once	TGTGCCATCAGTGAGACTTCAGATACGCAGTATTTT	CAISETSDTQYF
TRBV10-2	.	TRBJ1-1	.	TGCGCCAGCAGTGGGGGCCCCGACACTGAAGCTTTCTTT	CASSGGPDTEAFF
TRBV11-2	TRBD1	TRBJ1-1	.	TGTGCCAGCACCCCCGACAGGGCTAACACTGAAGCTTTCTTT	CASTPDRANTEAFF
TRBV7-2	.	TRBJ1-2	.	TGTGCCAGCAGGCCCGGGGAGGGTGGCTATGGCTACACCTTC	CASRPGEGGYGYTF
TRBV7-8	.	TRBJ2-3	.	TGTGCCAGCAGCTTAGAACAGGGTACAACAGATACGCAGTATTTT	CASSLEQGTTDTQYF
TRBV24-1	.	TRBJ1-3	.	TGTGCCACCAGCCAAGGTTGGGGCCGCTCTGGAAACACCATATATTTT	CATSQGWGRSGNTIYF
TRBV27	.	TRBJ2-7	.	TGTGCCAGCAGTCCCCGACTAGTGAGCTCCTACGAGCAGTACTTC	CASSPRLVSSYEQYF